The 6 T cell receptor beta chains presented below share a single source sample, sequenced in a study of T cell responses to AZD1222 COVID-19 vaccine. Generated by immunoSEQ multiplex PCR, the TCRdb table keeps only in-frame clones and is missing some. The sample gives approximately 26,000 clones, roughly nine tenths of which show up once; 1.3% is in the top ten. This specimen was peripheral blood, taken on day 0 of AZD1222 vaccination. The receptors shown here come from an adult in good health.

This clone was seen only a few times. The V gene is TRBV9, the J gene TRBJ1-1; a weak D match, TRBD1 (5 bases). V gave up 4 bases and J gave up 0 bases, with 16 bases separating them. Germline assignment: CDR1 SGDLS and CDR2 YYNGEE. This CDR3 comprises 16 residues. CDR3 nucleotides: TGTGCCAGCAGCCCAACCCCCCGGGGGATGAACACTGAAGCTTTCTTT. The encoded protein is CASSPTPRGMNTEAFF. Together with reference TRBV9 and TRBJ1-1, the CDR3 gives the full variable domain: DSGVTQTPKHLITATGQRVTLRCSPRSGDLSVYWYQQSLDQGLQFLIQYYNGEERAKGNILERFSAQQFPDLHSELNLSSLELGDSALYFCASSPTPRGMNTEAFFGQGTRLTVV.

The chain is built from TRBV27 and TRBJ1-1; no clear D gene. The CDR3 is made up of 13 amino acids. V lost 0 bases to trimming and J lost 0 bases, with 2 bases between them. Germline CDR1 and CDR2: MNHEY and SMNVEV (reference sequence). CDR3 nucleotide sequence: TGTGCCAGCAGTTTATCGGTGAACACTGAAGCTTTCTTT. Protein sequence: CASSLSVNTEAFF.

This clone was detected a few times. This sequence joins TRBV9 and TRBJ1-6, with D possibly matching TRBD1 (5 bases). The CDR3 covers 15 residues. Trimming left V 0 bases short and J 9 bases short, with 13 bases between. Germline values: CDR1 SGDLS, CDR2 YYNGEE. The CDR3 sequence is CASSVAVGVGSPLHF. CDR3 nucleotide sequence: TGTGCCAGCAGCGTAGCGGTGGGGGTCGGTTCACCCCTCCACTTT.

CDR3 sequence reads: CASSHTGGDTQYF. Here the CDR3 DNA reads TGTGCCAGCAGCCACACCGGAGGCGATACGCAGTATTTT. V gene TRBV7-9 combines with J gene TRBJ2-3; possibly TRBD2 for D (5 bases). The CDR3 covers 13 residues. V shed 5 bases and J shed 6 bases, with 12 bases lying between them. CDR1 and CDR2 (germline): SEHNR, FQNEAQ (reference sequence).

The rearrangement joins TRBV27 to TRBJ1-5, with D possibly TRBD1 on 6 matching bases. This CDR3 contains 16 residues. Germline-derived CDR1 and CDR2 are MNHEY and SMNVEV (reference sequence). The germline V and J ends were trimmed by 2 bases and 1 base, with 12 bases remaining between them. The CDR3: CASSLTGQGSNQPQHF. The DNA of the CDR3 is TGTGCCAGCAGTTTAACCGGTCAGGGGAGCAATCAGCCCCAGCATTTT.

The rearrangement joins TRBV19 to TRBJ2-5, with D possibly matching TRBD1 (6 bases). V lost 4 bases and J lost 8, with 11 bases in between. The germline CDR1 and CDR2 sequences are LNHDA and SQIVND (reference sequence). The length of the CDR3 is 12 residues. DNA for the CDR3: TGTGCCAGTAGTAATCCAGGGGCCACCCAGTACTTC. Its translation is CASSNPGATQYF.